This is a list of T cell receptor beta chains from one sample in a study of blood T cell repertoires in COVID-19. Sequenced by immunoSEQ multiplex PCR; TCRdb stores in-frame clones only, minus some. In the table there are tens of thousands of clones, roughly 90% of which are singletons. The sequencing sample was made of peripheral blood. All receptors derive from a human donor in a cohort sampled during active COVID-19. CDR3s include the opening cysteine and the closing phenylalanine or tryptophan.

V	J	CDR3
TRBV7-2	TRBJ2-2	CASRLAGGGTGELFF
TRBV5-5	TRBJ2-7	CASSSRSTGPYEQYF
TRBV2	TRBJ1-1	CASSVTGKAFF
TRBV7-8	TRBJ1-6	CASSLDRGASYSPLHF
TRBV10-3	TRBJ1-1	CAISPGTGVMNTEAFF
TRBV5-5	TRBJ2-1	CASSPTLAVSAIDEQFF
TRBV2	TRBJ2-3	CASREQGIVTDTQYF
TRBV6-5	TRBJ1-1	CASSYSGANTEAFF
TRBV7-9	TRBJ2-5	CASSPSREQETQYF
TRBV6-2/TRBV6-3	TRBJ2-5	CASSYGLARAQETQYF
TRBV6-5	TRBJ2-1	CASSYGREGNEQFF
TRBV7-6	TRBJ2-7	CASSPPSAAYEQYF
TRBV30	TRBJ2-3	CAWGGLAGATDTQYF
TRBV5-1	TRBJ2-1	CASSFTGSSYNEQFF
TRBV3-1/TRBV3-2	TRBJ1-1	CGSRGGTEAFF
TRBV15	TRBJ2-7	CATSRVGGAYEQYF
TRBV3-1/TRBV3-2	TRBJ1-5	CASSQWVSRDQPQHF
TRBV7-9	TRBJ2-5	CASSLLGQGGETQYF
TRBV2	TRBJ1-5	CASSEDSQYQPQHF
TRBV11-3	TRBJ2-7	CASSLQGFDEQYF
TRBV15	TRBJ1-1	CATSRGGRKLTEAFF
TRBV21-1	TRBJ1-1	CASSNRRQGQNTEAFF
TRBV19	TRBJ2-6	CASRQGRSGANVLTF
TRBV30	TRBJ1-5	CAWSHKGLYNQPQHF
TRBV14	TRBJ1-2	CASSRNHRVNYGYTF
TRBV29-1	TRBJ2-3	CSALTSGSGTQYF
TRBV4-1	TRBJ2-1	CASSQDPRSGRGGNEQFF